Listed here are 10 T cell receptor beta chains from one sample, sequenced in a study of CD8 T cells in Susac syndrome. After extraction with the RNeasy kit, roughly 0.5 to 1 ug of the RNA was reverse transcribed using random hexamers. TCRdb reprocessed the immunoSEQ multiplex PCR reads via MiXCR and lists one record per CDR3 protein. The data hold about 210,000 distinct CDR3 sequences, with approximately 95% observed a single time. Sequenced: CD4+ T cells from PBMCs. Receptors were obtained from a human donor with multiple sclerosis.

This clonotype was found once. The V gene is TRBV14, the J gene TRBJ2-1; D may be TRBD2 (6 bases). This CDR3 is built from 13 residues. Trimming took off 1 base at V and 10 bases at J, with 11 bases between the two ends. CDR1 SGHDN and CDR2 FVKESK come from the germline V gene. CDR3 bases: TGTGCCAGCAGCCAAGCTAGGAGGGGCGAGCAGTTCTTC. Translating gives CASSQARRGEQFF. Supplemented by reference TRBV14 and TRBJ2-1, the full variable domain reads EAGVTQFPSHSVIEKGQTVTLRCDPISGHDNLYWYRRVMGKEIKFLLHFVKESKQDESGMPNNRFLAERTGGTYSTLKVQPAELEDSGVYFCASSQARRGEQFFGPGTRLTVL.

V usage is TRBV12-3 or TRBV12-4 and J usage is TRBJ2-5; the D gene is possibly TRBD1 (7 bases). This CDR3 spans 14 amino acids. Trimming removed 2 bases from V and 5 bases from J, with 12 bases in between. The CDR3 loop reads CASSLWRGLETQYF. The CDR3 DNA reads TGTGCCAGCAGTTTATGGAGGGGGCTCGAGACCCAGTACTTC.

V usage is TRBV28 and J usage is TRBJ1-2; possibly TRBD1 for D (5 bases). Germline lookup yields CDR1 MDHEN and CDR2 SYDVKM. Trimming cost V 5 bases and J 9 bases, with 10 bases left between them. CDR3 length: 11 residues. In DNA form, the CDR3 reads TGTGCCAGCAGTGGGGACGATCGCTACACCTTC. Protein sequence: CASSGDDRYTF.

The CDR3 is CASSSTILAEETQYF. In DNA form, the CDR3 reads TGCGCCAGCAGCTCTACGATACTAGCGGAAGAGACCCAGTACTTC. The chain combines TRBV5-1 with TRBJ2-5; 8 bases agree with TRBD2. The germline V gene encodes CDR1 SGHRS and CDR2 YFSETQ. After removal of 3 bases from V and 3 bases from J, the junction contained 7 bases not matched to a gene. The CDR3 has 15 residues.

CDR3 in DNA: TGTGCCAGCAGCGTAAATCAGGGCGGCGGGACCCAGTACTTC. It specifies CASSVNQGGGTQYF. The chain joins TRBV9 to TRBJ2-5; a weak D match, TRBD1 (5 bases). This CDR3 has 14 amino acids. The V gene's germline CDR1 is SGDLS and CDR2 YYNGEE. V was pared by 1 base and J by 7 bases, with 14 bases between.

This chain joins TRBV6-5 and TRBJ2-7, with TRBD2 matching 10 bases. Germline V gene lookup returns CDR1 MNHEY and CDR2 SVGAGI. The V gene end was trimmed by 3 bases and the J gene end by 6 bases; junction bases not matched to a gene: 11. This CDR3 region has 16 residues. The CDR3 DNA sequence: TGTGCCAGCAGTTATGCCAGCGGGAGGGGGGTCCTCGAGCAGTACTTC. It translates to CASSYASGRGVLEQYF.

V and J are TRBV12-5 and TRBJ2-7; no reliable D call. The CDR3 extends over 10 amino acids. The V end was cut by 6 bases, the J end by 5 bases, with 5 bases between. From germline, CDR1 is LGHNT and CDR2 FRNRAP. The CDR3 reads CASGRNEQYF. The CDR3 nucleotides read TGTGCTAGTGGAAGGAACGAGCAGTACTTC.

The chain is built from TRBV27 and TRBJ1-2; D possibly corresponds to TRBD1 (5 bases). V shed 5 bases and J shed 4 bases, with 14 bases lying between them. Looked up from germline, CDR1 is MNHEY and CDR2 is SMNVEV (reference sequence). The CDR3 runs 14 residues. Here the CDR3 DNA reads TGTGCCAGCAGTCCCCAGACAGTTACCTATGGCTACACCTTC. Amino acids: CASSPQTVTYGYTF.

The CDR3 DNA follows: TGCAGTGCTAGAGATTTCAAGCGGGGGGGCACAGATACGCAGTATTTT. Protein product: CSARDFKRGGTDTQYF. The chain carries TRBV20-1 and TRBJ2-3, with TRBD2 matching over 9 bases. Unmatched junction bases numbered 5, after V lost 0 bases and J lost 1 base. The length of the CDR3 is 16 residues. Germline lookup yields CDR1 DFQATT and CDR2 SNEGSKA (reference sequence).

This rearrangement joins TRBV19 to TRBJ2-1; D uncertain. CDR1 and CDR2 from the germline V gene are LNHDA and SQIVND (reference sequence). V was shortened by 5 bases and J by 6 bases, with 17 bases between the two germline ends. This CDR3 has 15 amino acids. The CDR3, as DNA: TGTGCCAGTAGTGATGCCAGGAGACGGGTCAATGAGCAGTTCTTC. It yields the protein CASSDARRRVNEQFF.